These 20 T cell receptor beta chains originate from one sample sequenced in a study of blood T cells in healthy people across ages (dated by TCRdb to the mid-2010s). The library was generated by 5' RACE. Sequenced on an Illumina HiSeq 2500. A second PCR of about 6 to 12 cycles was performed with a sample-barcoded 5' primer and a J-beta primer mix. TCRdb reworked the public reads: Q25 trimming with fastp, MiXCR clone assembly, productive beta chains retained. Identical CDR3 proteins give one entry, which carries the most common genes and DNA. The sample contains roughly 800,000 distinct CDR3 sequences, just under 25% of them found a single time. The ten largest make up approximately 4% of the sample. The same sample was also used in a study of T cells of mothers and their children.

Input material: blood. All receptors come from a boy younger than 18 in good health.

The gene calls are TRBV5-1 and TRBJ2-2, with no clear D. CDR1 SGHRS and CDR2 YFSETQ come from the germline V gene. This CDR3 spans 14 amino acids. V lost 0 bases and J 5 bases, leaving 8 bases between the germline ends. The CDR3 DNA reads TGCGCCAGCAGCTTGGCTGGGGTGACCGGGGAGCTGTTTTTT. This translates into CASSLAGVTGELFF.

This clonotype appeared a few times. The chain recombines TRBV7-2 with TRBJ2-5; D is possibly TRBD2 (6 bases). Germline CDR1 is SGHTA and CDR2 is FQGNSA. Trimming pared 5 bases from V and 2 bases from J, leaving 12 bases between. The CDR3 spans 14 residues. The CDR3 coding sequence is TGTGCCAGCAGCCATGGGGGGTTACAAGAGACCCAGTACTTC. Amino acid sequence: CASSHGGLQETQYF.

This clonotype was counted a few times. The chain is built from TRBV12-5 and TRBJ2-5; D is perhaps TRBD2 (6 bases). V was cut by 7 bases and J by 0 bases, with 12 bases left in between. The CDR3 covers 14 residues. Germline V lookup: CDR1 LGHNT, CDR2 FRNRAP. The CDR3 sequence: CASAHGGNQETQYF. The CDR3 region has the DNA TGTGCTAGTGCCCATGGGGGGAACCAAGAGACCCAGTACTTC.

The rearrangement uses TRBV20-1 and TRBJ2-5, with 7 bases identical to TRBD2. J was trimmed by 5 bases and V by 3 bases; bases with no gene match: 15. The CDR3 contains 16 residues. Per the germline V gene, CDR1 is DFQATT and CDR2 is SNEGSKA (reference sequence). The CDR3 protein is CSARAREGGWSETQYF. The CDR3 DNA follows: TGCAGTGCTAGGGCCCGAGAGGGAGGGTGGTCGGAGACCCAGTACTTC.

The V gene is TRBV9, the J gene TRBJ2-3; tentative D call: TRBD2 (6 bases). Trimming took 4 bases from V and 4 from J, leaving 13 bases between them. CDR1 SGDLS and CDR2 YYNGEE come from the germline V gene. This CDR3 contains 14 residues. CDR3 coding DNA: TGTGCCAGCAGCCGCGGGGTGGGGGCAGATACGCAGTATTTT. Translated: CASSRGVGADTQYF.

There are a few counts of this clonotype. CDR3 region: CASSLGLLDTDTQYF. The CDR3 DNA reads as TGTGCCAGCAGCCTGGGACTCTTAGATACAGATACGCAGTATTTT. The J gene is TRBJ2-3, the V gene TRBV11-2; a possible D gene is TRBD2 (6 bases). V shed 5 bases and J shed 3 bases, with 15 bases lying between them. The CDR3 spans 15 residues. The germline CDR1 and CDR2 sequences are SGHAT and FQNNGV.

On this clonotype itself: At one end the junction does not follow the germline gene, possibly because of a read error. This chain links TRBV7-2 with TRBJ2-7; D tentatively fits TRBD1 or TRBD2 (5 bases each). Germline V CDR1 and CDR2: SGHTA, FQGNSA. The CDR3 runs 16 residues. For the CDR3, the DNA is TGTGCCAGCAGCCCTTACTTGGAGAGGGAAGTACGAGGGGCGGTCTTC. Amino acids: CASSPYLEREVRGAVF.

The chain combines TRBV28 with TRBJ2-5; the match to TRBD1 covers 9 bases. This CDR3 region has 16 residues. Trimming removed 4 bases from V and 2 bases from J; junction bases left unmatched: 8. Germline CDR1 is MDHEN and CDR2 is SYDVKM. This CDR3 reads CASSWDPGQGQETQYF. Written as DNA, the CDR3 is TGTGCCAGCAGTTGGGATCCGGGACAGGGACAAGAGACCCAGTACTTC.

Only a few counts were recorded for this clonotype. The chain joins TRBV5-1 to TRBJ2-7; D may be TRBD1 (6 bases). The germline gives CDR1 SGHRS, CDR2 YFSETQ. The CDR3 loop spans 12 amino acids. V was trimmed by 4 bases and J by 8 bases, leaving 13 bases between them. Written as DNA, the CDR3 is TGCGCCAGCAGCGAGCAGACAGGACAGCAGTACTTC. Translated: CASSEQTGQQYF.

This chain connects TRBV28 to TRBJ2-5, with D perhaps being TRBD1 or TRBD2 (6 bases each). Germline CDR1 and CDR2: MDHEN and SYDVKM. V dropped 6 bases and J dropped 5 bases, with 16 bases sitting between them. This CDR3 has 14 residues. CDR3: CASSGFEGGETQYF. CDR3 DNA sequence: TGTGCCAGCAGCGGGTTTGAAGGGGGGGAGACCCAGTACTTC.

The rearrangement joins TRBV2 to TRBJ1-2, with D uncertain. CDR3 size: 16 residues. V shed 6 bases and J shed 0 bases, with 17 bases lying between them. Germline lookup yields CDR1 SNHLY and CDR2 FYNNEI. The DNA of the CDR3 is TGTGCCAGCAGCCGCGGACGGATGAGTACTAACTATGGCTACACCTTC. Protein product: CASSRGRMSTNYGYTF. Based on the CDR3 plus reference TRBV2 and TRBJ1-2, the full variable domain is EPEVTQTPSHQVTQMGQEVILRCVPISNHLYFYWYRQILGQKVEFLVSFYNNEISEKSEIFDDQFSVERPDGSNFTLKIRSTKLEDSAMYFCASSRGRMSTNYGYTFGSGTRLTVV.

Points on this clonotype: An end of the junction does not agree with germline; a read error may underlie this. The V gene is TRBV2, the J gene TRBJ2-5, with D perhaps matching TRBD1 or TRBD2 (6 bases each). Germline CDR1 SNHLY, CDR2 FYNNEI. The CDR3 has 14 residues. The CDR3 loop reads CVSRPTGRQETQYF. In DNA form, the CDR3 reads TGTGTCAGCAGACCCACAGGGAGGCAAGAGACCCAGTACTTC.

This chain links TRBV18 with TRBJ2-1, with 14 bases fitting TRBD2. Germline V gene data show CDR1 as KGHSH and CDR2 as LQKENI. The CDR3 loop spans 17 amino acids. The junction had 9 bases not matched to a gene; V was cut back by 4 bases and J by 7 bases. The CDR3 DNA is TGTGCCAGCTCACAACTCGGGACTAGCGGGAGTCGAAATGAGCAGTTCTTC. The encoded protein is CASSQLGTSGSRNEQFF.

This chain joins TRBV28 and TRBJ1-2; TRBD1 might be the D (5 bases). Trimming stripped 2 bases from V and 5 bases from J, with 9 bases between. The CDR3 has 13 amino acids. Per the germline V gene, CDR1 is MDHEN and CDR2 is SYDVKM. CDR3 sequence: CASSLNRSYGYTF. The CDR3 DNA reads TGTGCCAGCAGTTTAAACAGGAGTTATGGCTACACCTTC.

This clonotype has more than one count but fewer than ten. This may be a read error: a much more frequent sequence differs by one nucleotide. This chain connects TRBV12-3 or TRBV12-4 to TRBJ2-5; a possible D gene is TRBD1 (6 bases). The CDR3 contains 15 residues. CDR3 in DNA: TGTGCCAACAGTACCCAGGGGCGGTCCCAAGAGACCCAGTACTTC. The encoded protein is CANSTQGRSQETQYF.

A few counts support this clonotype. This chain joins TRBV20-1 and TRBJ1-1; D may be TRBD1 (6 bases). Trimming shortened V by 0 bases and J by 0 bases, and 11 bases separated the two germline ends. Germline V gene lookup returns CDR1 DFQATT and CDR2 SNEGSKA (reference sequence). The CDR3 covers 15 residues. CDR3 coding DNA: TGCAGTGCTAGAGATCCGGGGACAATGAACACTGAAGCTTTCTTT. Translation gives CSARDPGTMNTEAFF.

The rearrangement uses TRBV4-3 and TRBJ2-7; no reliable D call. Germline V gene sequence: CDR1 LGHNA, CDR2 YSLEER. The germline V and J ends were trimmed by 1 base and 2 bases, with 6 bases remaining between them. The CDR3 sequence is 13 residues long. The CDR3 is CASSQGSAYEQYF. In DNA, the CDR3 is TGCGCCAGCAGCCAAGGGTCGGCCTACGAGCAGTACTTC.

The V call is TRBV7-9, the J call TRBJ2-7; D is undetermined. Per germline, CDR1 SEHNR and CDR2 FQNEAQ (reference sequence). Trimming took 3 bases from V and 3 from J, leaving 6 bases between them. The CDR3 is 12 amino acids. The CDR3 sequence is CASSLSLYEQYF. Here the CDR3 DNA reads TGTGCCAGCAGCTTGTCCCTCTACGAGCAGTACTTC.

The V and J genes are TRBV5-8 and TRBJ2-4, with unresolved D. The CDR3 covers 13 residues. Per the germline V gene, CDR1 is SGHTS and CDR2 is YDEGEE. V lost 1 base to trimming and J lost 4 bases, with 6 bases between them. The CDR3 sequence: CASSLQSKNIQYF. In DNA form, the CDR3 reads TGTGCCAGCAGCTTGCAGTCTAAAAACATTCAGTACTTC.

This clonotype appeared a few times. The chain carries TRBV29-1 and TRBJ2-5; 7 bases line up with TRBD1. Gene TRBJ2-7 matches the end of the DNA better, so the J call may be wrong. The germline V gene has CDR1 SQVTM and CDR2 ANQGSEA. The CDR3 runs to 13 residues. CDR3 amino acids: CSVGDRRYYEQYF. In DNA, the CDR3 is TGCAGCGTTGGGGACAGACGCTACTACGAGCAGTACTTC.